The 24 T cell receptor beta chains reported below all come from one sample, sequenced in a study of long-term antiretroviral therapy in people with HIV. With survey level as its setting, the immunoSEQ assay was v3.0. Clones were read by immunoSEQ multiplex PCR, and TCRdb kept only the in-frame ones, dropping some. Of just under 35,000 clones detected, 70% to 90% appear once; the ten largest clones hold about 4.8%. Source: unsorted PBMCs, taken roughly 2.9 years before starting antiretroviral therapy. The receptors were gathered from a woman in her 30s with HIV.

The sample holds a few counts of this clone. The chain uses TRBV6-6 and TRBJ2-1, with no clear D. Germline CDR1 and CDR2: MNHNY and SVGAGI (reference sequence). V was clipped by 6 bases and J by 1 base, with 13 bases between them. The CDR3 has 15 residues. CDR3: CASRPPQTSYNEQFF. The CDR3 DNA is TGTGCCAGCAGACCTCCTCAGACATCCTACAATGAGCAGTTCTTC.

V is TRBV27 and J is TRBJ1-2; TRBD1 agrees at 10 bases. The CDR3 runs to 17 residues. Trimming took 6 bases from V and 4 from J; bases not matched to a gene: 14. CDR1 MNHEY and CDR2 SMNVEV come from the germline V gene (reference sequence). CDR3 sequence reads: CASSREGTGARGYGYTF. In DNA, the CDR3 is TGTGCCAGCAGCCGAGAGGGGACAGGGGCTAGGGGCTATGGCTACACCTTC.

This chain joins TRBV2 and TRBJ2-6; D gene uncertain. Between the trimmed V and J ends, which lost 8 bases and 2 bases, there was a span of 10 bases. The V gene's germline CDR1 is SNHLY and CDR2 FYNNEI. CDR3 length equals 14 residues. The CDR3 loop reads CASLQVAGANVLTF. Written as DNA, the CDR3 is TGTGCCAGCCTCCAGGTTGCTGGGGCCAACGTCCTGACTTTC.

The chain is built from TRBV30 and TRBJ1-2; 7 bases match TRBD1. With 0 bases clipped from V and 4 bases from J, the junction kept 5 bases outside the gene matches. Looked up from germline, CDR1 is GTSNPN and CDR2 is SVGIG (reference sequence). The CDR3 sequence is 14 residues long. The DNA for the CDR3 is TGTGCCTGGAGTGTAAACAGGGGAACCTATGGCTACACCTTC. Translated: CAWSVNRGTYGYTF.

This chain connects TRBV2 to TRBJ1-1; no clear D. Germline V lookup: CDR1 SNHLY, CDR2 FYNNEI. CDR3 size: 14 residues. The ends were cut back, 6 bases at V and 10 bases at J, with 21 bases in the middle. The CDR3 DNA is TGTGCCAGCAGCTTCTTCGGGGATCCCCCACGAGCTTTCTTT. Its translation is CASSFFGDPPRAFF.

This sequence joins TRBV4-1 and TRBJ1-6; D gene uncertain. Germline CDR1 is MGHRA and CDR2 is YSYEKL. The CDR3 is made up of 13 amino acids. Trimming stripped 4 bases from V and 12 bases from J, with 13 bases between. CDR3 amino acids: CASSRTSEGPLHF. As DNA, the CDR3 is TGCGCCAGCAGCCGGACCTCAGAGGGACCCCTCCACTTT.

This CDR3 is CASSVVETGLTGELFF. CDR3 DNA sequence: TGTGCCAGCAGCGTAGTTGAGACAGGTTTAACCGGGGAGCTGTTTTTT. The chain couples TRBV9 to TRBJ2-2, with D possibly being TRBD1 (6 bases). Trimming took off 0 bases at V and 5 bases at J, with 14 bases between the two ends. CDR1 is SGDLS and CDR2 is YYNGEE in the germline V gene. CDR3 length equals 16 residues.

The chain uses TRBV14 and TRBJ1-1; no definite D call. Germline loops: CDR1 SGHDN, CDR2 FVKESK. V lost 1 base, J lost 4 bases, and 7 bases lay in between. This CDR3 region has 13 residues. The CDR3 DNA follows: TGTGCCAGCAGCCAAGGGGCGTTCACTGAAGCTTTCTTT. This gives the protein CASSQGAFTEAFF.

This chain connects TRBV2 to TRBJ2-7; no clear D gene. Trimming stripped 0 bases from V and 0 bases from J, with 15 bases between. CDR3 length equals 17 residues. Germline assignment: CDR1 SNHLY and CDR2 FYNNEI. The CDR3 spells CASSEAPDSPSSYEQYV. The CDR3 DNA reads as TGTGCCAGCAGTGAAGCCCCAGACTCCCCCAGCTCCTACGAGCAGTACGTC.

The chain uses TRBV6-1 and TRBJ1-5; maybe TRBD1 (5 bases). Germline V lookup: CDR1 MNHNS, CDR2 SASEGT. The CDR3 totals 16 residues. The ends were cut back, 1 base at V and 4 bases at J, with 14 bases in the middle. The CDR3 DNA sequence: TGTGCCAGCAGTGAAGGACAGTTAAGGGTGAATCAGCCCCAGCATTTT. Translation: CASSEGQLRVNQPQHF.

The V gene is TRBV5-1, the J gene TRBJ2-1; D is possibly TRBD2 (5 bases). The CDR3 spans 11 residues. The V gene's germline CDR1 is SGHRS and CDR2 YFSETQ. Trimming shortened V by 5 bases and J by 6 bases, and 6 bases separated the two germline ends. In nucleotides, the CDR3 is TGCGCCAGCAGTCGGGGCAATGAGCAGTTCTTC. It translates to CASSRGNEQFF.

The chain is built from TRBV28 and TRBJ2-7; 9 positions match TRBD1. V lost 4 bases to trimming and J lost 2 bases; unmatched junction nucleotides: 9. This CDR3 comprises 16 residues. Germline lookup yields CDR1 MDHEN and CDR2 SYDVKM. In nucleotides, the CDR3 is TGTGCCAGCAGTTCCGGGACAGGGAAAATCCCCTACGAGCAGTACGTC. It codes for CASSSGTGKIPYEQYV.

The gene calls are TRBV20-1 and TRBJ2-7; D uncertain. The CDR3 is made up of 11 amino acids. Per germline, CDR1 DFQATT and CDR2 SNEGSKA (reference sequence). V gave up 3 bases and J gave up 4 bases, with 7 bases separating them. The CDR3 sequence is CSASSEYEQYF. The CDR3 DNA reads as TGCAGTGCTAGTTCGGAGTACGAGCAGTACTTC.

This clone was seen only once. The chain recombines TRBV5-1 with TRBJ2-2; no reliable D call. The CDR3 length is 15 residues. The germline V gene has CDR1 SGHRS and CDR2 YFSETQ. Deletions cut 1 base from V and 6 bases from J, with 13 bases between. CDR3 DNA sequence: TGCGCCAGCAGCTTGCGACCCTACCGGGCCGGGGAGCTGTTTTTT. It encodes CASSLRPYRAGELFF.

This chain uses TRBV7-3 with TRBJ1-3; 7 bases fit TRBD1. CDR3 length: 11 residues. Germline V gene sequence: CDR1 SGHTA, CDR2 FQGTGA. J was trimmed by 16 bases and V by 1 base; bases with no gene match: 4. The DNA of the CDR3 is TGTGCCAGCAGCTTAAAAGACAGGGTGTATTTT. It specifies CASSLKDRVYF.

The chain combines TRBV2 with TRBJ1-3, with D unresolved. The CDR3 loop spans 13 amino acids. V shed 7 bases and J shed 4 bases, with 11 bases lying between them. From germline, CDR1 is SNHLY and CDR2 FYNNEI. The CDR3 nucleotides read TGTGCCAGCACGATTTGGGAAGGAAACACCATATATTTT. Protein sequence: CASTIWEGNTIYF.

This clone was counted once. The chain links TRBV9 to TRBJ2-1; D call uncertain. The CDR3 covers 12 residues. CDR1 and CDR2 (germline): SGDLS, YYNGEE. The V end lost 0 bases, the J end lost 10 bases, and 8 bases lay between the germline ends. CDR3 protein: CASSVVNTEQFF. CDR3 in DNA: TGTGCCAGCAGCGTAGTAAACACCGAGCAGTTCTTC.

CDR3 sequence reads: CASSTTGLTGANVLTF. Here the CDR3 DNA reads TGTGCCAGCAGCACCACAGGGTTAACTGGGGCCAACGTCCTGACTTTC. V is TRBV7-3 and J is TRBJ2-6; perhaps TRBD1 as D (6 bases). The germline V gene encodes CDR1 SGHTA and CDR2 FQGTGA. Trimming took off 5 bases at V and 2 bases at J, with 13 bases between the two ends. The CDR3 has 16 residues.

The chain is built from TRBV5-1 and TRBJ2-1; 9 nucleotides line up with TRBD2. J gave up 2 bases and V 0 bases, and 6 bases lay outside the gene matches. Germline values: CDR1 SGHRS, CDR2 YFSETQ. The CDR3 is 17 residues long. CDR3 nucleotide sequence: TGCGCCAGCAGCTTGGTTATTGGCGGGGGGGCCTACAATGAGCAGTTCTTC. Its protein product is CASSLVIGGGAYNEQFF.

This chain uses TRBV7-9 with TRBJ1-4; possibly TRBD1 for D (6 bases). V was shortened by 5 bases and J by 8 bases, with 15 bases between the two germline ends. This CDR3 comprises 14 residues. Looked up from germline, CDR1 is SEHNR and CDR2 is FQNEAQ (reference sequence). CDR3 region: CASSVRQANEKLFF. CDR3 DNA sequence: TGTGCCAGCAGCGTACGACAGGCAAACGAAAAACTGTTTTTT.

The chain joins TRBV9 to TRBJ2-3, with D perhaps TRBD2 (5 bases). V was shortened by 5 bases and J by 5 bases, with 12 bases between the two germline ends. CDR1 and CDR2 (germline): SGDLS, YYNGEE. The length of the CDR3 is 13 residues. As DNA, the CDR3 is TGTGCCAGCAGTACCGGGAACAGAGATACGCAGTATTTT. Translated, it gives CASSTGNRDTQYF.

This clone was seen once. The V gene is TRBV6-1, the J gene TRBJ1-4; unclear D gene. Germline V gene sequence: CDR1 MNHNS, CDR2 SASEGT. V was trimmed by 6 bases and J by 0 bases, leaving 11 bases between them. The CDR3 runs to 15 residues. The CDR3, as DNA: TGTGCCAGCAGCCTCGCGGCTGCAACTAATGAAAAACTGTTTTTT. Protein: CASSLAAATNEKLFF.

The DNA of the CDR3 is TGTGCTAGTGGTTTCCCCACTGAAGCTTTCTTT. Translation: CASGFPTEAFF. The chain combines TRBV12-5 with TRBJ1-1; D remains ambiguous. The CDR3 is 11 amino acids. The germline V gene has CDR1 LGHNT and CDR2 FRNRAP. Trimming removed 3 bases from V and 4 bases from J, with 3 bases in between.

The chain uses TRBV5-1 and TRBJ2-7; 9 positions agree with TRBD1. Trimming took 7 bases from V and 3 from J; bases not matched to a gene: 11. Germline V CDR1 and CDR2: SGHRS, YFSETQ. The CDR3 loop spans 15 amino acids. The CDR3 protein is CASDTGTGTLYEQYF. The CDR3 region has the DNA TGCGCCAGCGATACAGGGACAGGGACGCTCTACGAGCAGTACTTC.